Listed below are T cell receptor beta chains from one sample, sequenced in a study of response to subunit inactivated influenza vaccine. TCRdb re-analysed the RT-PCR reads in MiXCR, keeping a single row per CDR3 protein. The top ten hold about a tenth of the sample, which has more than 700,000 distinct CDR3 sequences, 20% to 25% seen once. This specimen consisted of PBMCs from blood, obtained 5 days after vaccination. All receptors derive from a man aged 45-60 years who received an inactivated influenza vaccine. The CDR3 runs from the conserved cysteine through the conserved F or W. D genes are given only for firm matches. Where a row states a size, it is once, few, many or the class of an expanded clone; other rows omit it.

j_call | d_call | clone_size | v_call | cdr3_nt | cdr3_aa
TRBJ2-1 | TRBD2 | . | TRBV12-3/TRBV12-4 | TGTGCCAGCAGTTTGACGGCTAGCGGGGCCAATGAGCAGTTCTTC | CASSLTASGANEQFF
TRBJ2-3 | . | few | TRBV12-3/TRBV12-4 | TGTGCCAGCAGTTTTGGGGATATTAGCACAGATACGCAGTATTTT | CASSFGDISTDTQYF
TRBJ1-2 | TRBD1 | . | TRBV10-3 | TGTGCCATCAGTCACGGACAGGGAACAGGCTACACCTTC | CAISHGQGTGYTF
TRBJ2-3 | TRBD2 | . | TRBV7-9 | TGTGCCAGCAGAATAGCGGGAGATACGCAGTATTTT | CASRIAGDTQYF
TRBJ1-3 | . | . | TRBV7-9 | TGTGCCAGCAGCTTAGGCGGCCGGACAGAAGGAAACACCATATATTTT | CASSLGGRTEGNTIYF
TRBJ2-7 | TRBD2 | . | TRBV28 | TGTGCCAGCAGCGGGACTACCGAGCACTACGAGCAGTACTTC | CASSGTTEHYEQYF
TRBJ2-7 | . | . | TRBV15 | TGTGCCACCAGCAGAGATCCGGACGGCCCATACGAGCAGTACTTC | CATSRDPDGPYEQYF
TRBJ1-1 | . | . | TRBV6-1 | TGTGCCAGCACCCAACCCGGGAACACTGAAGCTTTCTTT | CASTQPGNTEAFF
TRBJ1-3 | TRBD1 | few | TRBV12-3/TRBV12-4 | TGTGCCAGCAGTGCCCGGGACAGGCTTCGTGGAAACACCATATATTTT | CASSARDRLRGNTIYF
TRBJ1-2 | . | . | TRBV20-1 | TGCAGTGCTGGACGGGGACATCTCGACTATGGCTACACCTTC | CSAGRGHLDYGYTF
TRBJ2-1 | TRBD2 | . | TRBV20-1 | TGCAGTGCCTCAAACCGGGGGGATGAGCAGTTCTTC | CSASNRGDEQFF
TRBJ1-4 | . | few | TRBV12-3/TRBV12-4 | TGTGCCAGCACCGAAGTGGGGCTGGGTGAAAAACTGTTTTTT | CASTEVGLGEKLFF
TRBJ2-1 | . | few | TRBV7-8 | TGTGCCAGCACCAACGGGGGCTCGTATGAGCAGTTCTTC | CASTNGGSYEQFF
TRBJ2-1 | . | . | TRBV10-3 | TGTGCCATCAGTGAGCTTTTGATAGCGCAGGGCAATGAGCAGTTCTTC | CAISELLIAQGNEQFF
TRBJ2-5 | . | few | TRBV20-1 | TGCAGTGCTTCCCCCGGACAGACAAGAAAAGAGACCCAGTACTTC | CSASPGQTRKETQYF
TRBJ2-7 | . | . | TRBV7-9 | TGTGCCAGCAGCTTAAACAGTGAAACCTCCTACGAGCAGTACTTC | CASSLNSETSYEQYF
TRBJ2-1 | . | . | TRBV3-1 | TGTGCCAGCAGCCAAGTGGGGACACCTAAGCAGTTCTTC | CASSQVGTPKQFF
TRBJ2-5 | . | many | TRBV29-1 | TGCAGCGTTTGCCCAGGGTCCGGGACCCAGTACTTC | CSVCPGSGTQYF
TRBJ2-1 | TRBD2 | . | TRBV10-2 | TGCGCCAGCAGTACCGGACTAGCGCCCTACAATGAGCAGTTCTTC | CASSTGLAPYNEQFF
TRBJ2-6 | . | few | TRBV10-3 | TGTGCCATCAGTCAGGCGAGGATAGACTCTGGGGCCAACGTCCTGACTTTC | CAISQARIDSGANVLTF
TRBJ1-5 | . | . | TRBV28 | TGTGCCAGCAGTCCCCTCGGTGAGGGGCAGGGTCAGCCCCAGCATTTT | CASSPLGEGQGQPQHF
TRBJ1-6 | TRBD1 | once | TRBV4-2 | TGTGCCAGCAGCCAAGTTGAGGGGGCAGATTCACCCCTCCACTTT | CASSQVEGADSPLHF
TRBJ1-1 | TRBD1 | few | TRBV5-1 | TGCGCCACCCACGGGAAGCCGGGACAGGCCGCTGAAGCTTTCTTT | CATHGKPGQAAEAFF
TRBJ1-6 | . | few | TRBV20-1 | TGCAGTGCTAGAACACCCGGGCCTGATAATTCACCCCTCCACTTT | CSARTPGPDNSPLHF
TRBJ2-4 | TRBD2 | . | TRBV12-3/TRBV12-4 | TGTGCCAGCAGTGAAATAGCGGGGGGGCTCAACATTCAGTACTTC | CASSEIAGGLNIQYF
TRBJ2-5 | . | . | TRBV24-1 | TGTGCCACCAGCGAAAAGGGGATCCTTGAGACCCAGTACTTC | CATSEKGILETQYF
TRBJ2-3 | . | . | TRBV3-1 | TGTGCCAGCAGCCAAGAGAGAGATACGCAGTATTTT | CASSQERDTQYF
TRBJ2-5 | . | few | TRBV20-1 | TGCAGTGCTACCAGGACATACCAAGAGACCCAGTACTTC | CSATRTYQETQYF
TRBJ1-5 | . | many | TRBV20-1 | TGCAGTGCTAGAAGGGACGAATATAGCAATCAGCCCCAGCATTTT | CSARRDEYSNQPQHF
TRBJ2-2 | . | few | TRBV20-1 | TGCAGTGCTCCTTCAGGGGTAACCGGGGAGCTGTTTTTT | CSAPSGVTGELFF
TRBJ2-1 | TRBD2 | . | TRBV7-3 | TGTGCCAGCAGCTTACCAGCGGGGGCTTACAATGAGCAGTTCTTC | CASSLPAGAYNEQFF
TRBJ2-1 | . | few | TRBV20-1 | TGCAGTGCTAGAGATCCGGGGGGCCATATCAATGAGCAGTTCTTC | CSARDPGGHINEQFF
TRBJ2-7 | . | many | TRBV4-3 | TGCGCCAGCAGCCAAGCCCGCGGGACAAGAGTGGAGGAGCAGTACTTC | CASSQARGTRVEEQYF
TRBJ2-3 | . | few | TRBV20-1 | TGCAGTGCTTGGACTTTTAGCACAGATACGCAGTATTTT | CSAWTFSTDTQYF
TRBJ2-1 | . | few | TRBV20-1 | TGCAGTGCTAAGCCAGGGGGACTCACGAATGAGCAGTTCTTC | CSAKPGGLTNEQFF
TRBJ1-6 | TRBD1 | few | TRBV20-1 | TGCAGTGCTACAAGTTCCAGGGGGGTGAATTCACCCCTCCACTTT | CSATSSRGVNSPLHF
TRBJ2-7 | . | . | TRBV20-1 | TGCAGTGCTAAAAGAGCAGGCCTGGCTTCATACGAGCAGTACTTC | CSAKRAGLASYEQYF
TRBJ2-2 | . | . | TRBV12-3/TRBV12-4 | TGTGCCACTCACCTCTCGGCCGGGGAGCTGTTTTTT | CATHLSAGELFF
TRBJ2-1 | . | . | TRBV5-1 | TGCGCCAGCTCCAGGGGGGCACATATTCAGAATGAGCAGTTCTTC | CASSRGAHIQNEQFF
TRBJ2-7 | TRBD1 | few | TRBV20-1 | TGCAGTGCGAGACCTCCGGGACAGTACGAGCAGTACTTC | CSARPPGQYEQYF
TRBJ2-3 | . | many | TRBV6-2/TRBV6-3 | TGTGCCAGCAGCACGGAGGTGGGGTGGCCAGATACGCAGTATTTT | CASSTEVGWPDTQYF
TRBJ1-1 | TRBD1 | . | TRBV12-3/TRBV12-4 | TGTGCCAGCAGTTTAGCAGCTGACAGGGCCTGGGGTACTGAAGCTTTCTTT | CASSLAADRAWGTEAFF
TRBJ2-5 | TRBD1 | . | TRBV19 | TGTGCCAGTAGCCGGACAGGGACAGGGGAGACCCAGTACTTC | CASSRTGTGETQYF
TRBJ2-3 | . | many | TRBV5-5 | TGTGCCAGCAGCTTGGACAGATGGACGGATACGCAGTATTTT | CASSLDRWTDTQYF
TRBJ2-2 | . | . | TRBV18 | TGTGCCAGCTCACCCGTGAACAGCGCCGGGGAGCTGTTTTTT | CASSPVNSAGELFF
TRBJ1-5 | . | few | TRBV7-8 | TGTGCCAGCAGCTTAACCCGCTTGGGCAGCCAGCCCCAGCATTTT | CASSLTRLGSQPQHF
TRBJ1-1 | . | . | TRBV4-2 | TGTGCCAGCAGCCAATATGGTAGGGCAGCTAACACTGAAGCTTTCTTT | CASSQYGRAANTEAFF
TRBJ2-1 | . | many | TRBV10-3 | TGTGCCATCGCTGCCCAACAATACAATGAGCAGTTCTTC | CAIAAQQYNEQFF
TRBJ2-7 | TRBD1 | many | TRBV27 | TGTGCCAGCAGGGCAGGGGGTACGTACGAGCAGTACTTC | CASRAGGTYEQYF
TRBJ2-3 | . | . | TRBV20-1 | TGCAGTGCTAGTTTGTGGGAGAGGACAGATACGCAGTATTTT | CSASLWERTDTQYF
TRBJ2-7 | . | many | TRBV10-3 | TGTGCCATCAGTGAGTCGCAGGGAGGCGAGCAGTACTTC | CAISESQGGEQYF
TRBJ1-1 | . | . | TRBV4-3 | TGCGCCAGCCGCCAGGAAGGTAGCACTGAAGCTTTCTTT | CASRQEGSTEAFF
TRBJ1-1 | TRBD1 | . | TRBV5-1 | TGCGCCAGCAGCTTCAGGACAGGGAAAACTGAAGCTTTCTTT | CASSFRTGKTEAFF
TRBJ2-1 | TRBD2 | few | TRBV24-1 | TGTGCCACCAGTGACGGGGGGACTTACAATGAGCAGTTCTTC | CATSDGGTYNEQFF
TRBJ1-2 | TRBD1 | few | TRBV6-2/TRBV6-3 | TGTGCCAGCAGTTACGGTGAGGGGGCAAGATCCACCTTC | CASSYGEGARSTF
TRBJ2-7 | . | few | TRBV20-1 | TGCAGTGCGACCAGCCGCTTTGAGCAGTACTTC | CSATSRFEQYF
TRBJ2-1 | TRBD1 | few | TRBV10-3 | TGTGCCACCTGGACAGGGATCAACAATGAGCAGTTCTTC | CATWTGINNEQFF
TRBJ2-1 | TRBD1 | few | TRBV7-8 | TGTGCCAGCAGCAGTTGGACAGGGGATGTAGTAGATGAGCAGTTCTTC | CASSSWTGDVVDEQFF
TRBJ1-2 | . | . | TRBV12-3/TRBV12-4 | TGTGCCAGCAGTACCCCAGGGGTCGGTGGCTACACCTTC | CASSTPGVGGYTF